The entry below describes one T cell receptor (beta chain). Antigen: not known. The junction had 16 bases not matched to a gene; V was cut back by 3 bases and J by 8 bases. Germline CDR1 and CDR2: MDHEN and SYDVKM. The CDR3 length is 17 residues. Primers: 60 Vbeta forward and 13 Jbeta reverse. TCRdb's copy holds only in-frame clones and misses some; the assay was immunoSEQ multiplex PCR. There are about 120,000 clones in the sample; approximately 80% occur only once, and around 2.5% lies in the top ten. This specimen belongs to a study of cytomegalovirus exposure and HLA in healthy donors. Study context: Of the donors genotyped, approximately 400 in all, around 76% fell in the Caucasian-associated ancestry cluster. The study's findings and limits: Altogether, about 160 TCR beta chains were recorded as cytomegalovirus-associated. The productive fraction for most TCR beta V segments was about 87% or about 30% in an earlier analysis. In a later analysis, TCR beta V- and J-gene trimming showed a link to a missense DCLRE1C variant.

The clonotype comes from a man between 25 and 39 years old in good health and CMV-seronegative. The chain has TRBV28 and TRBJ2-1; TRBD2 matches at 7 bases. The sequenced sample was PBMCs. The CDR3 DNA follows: TGTGCCAGCAGTTTGAGCCTGGGGGGGGGAGGGCCTGATGAGCAGTTCTTC. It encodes CASSLSLGGGGPDEQFF. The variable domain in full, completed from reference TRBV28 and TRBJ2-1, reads DVKVTQSSRYLVKRTGEKVFLECVQDMDHENMFWYRQDPGLGLRLIYFSYDVKMKEKGDIPEGYSVSREKKERFSLILESASTNQTSMYLCASSLSLGGGGPDEQFFGPGTRLTVL.